This T cell receptor (beta chain) was retrieved from a study of T cells in placental villitis. Whole-study results and caveats: Compared with controls at around 0.006, villitis of unknown etiology placentae showed median clonality about 0.053. Small decidual contamination means some T cells, especially in controls, may be decidual.

CDR3 length: 13 residues. Germline V CDR1 and CDR2: MDHEN, SYDVKM. Trimming stripped 6 bases from V and 1 base from J, with 10 bases between. Placentae with high-grade villitis of unknown etiology numbered under 11. Higher gravidity, parity and prior miscarriages marked mothers with villitis of unknown etiology. Details on this clone: Its antigen is still unknown.

The immunoSEQ assay was v4. Profiled with immunoSEQ multiplex PCR; TCRdb holds only in-frame clones, not every one. Among a few thousand clones listed, approximately 82% were seen once. Sequences were obtained from placental tissue containing maternal and fetal cells. The clonotype was recovered from a human patient with villitis of unknown etiology; the placental T cells may come from both mother and fetus. The chain links TRBV28 to TRBJ2-7; D ambiguous. CDR3 DNA sequence: TGTGCCAGCAGGCTGGGCGGTTCCTACGAGCAGTACTTC. It specifies CASRLGGSYEQYF.